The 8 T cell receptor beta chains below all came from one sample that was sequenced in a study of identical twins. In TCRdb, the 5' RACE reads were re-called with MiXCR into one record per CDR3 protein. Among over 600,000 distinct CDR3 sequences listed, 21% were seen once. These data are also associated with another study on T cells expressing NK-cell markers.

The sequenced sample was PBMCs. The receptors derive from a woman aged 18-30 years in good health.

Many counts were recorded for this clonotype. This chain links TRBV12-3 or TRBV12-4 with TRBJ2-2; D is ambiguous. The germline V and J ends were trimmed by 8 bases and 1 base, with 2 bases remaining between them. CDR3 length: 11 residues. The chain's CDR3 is CASLNTGELFF. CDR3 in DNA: TGTGCCAGCCTGAACACCGGGGAGCTGTTTTTT.

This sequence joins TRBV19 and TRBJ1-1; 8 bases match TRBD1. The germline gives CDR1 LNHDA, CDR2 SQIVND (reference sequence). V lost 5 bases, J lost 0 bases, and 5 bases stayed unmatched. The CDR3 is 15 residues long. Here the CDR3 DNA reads TGTGCCAGTAGTGTCATGACAGGGGTGAACACTGAAGCTTTCTTT. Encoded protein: CASSVMTGVNTEAFF.

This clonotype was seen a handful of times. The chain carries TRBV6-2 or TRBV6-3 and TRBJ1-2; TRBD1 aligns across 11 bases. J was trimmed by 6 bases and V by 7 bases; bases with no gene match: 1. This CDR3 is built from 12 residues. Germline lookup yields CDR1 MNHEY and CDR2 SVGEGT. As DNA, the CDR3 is TGTGCCAGCAAGGGACAGGGGGATGGCTACACCTTC. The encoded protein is CASKGQGDGYTF.

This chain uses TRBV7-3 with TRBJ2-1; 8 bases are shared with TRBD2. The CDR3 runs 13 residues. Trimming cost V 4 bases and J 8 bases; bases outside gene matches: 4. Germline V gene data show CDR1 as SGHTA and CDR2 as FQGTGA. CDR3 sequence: CASSSRRGDEQFF. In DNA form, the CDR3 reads TGTGCCAGCAGCTCCAGGCGGGGGGATGAGCAGTTCTTC.

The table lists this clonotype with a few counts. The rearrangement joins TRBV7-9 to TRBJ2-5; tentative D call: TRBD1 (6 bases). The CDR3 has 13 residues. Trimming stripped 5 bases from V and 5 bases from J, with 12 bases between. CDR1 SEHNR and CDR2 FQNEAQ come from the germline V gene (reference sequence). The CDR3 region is CASSPQGFETQYF. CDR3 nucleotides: TGTGCCAGCAGCCCCCAGGGGTTTGAGACCCAGTACTTC.

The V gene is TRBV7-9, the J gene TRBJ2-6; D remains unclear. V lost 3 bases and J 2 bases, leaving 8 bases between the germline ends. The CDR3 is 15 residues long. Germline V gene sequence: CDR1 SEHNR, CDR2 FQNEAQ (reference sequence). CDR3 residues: CASSFIPAGANVLTF. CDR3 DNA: TGTGCCAGCAGCTTCATTCCGGCTGGGGCCAACGTCCTGACTTTC.

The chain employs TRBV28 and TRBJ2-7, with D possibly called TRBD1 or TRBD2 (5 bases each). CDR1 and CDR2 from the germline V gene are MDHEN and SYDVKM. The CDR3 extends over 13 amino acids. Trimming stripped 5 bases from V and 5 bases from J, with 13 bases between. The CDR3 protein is CASSIGAWDEQYF. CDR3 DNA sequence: TGTGCCAGCAGTATCGGGGCGTGGGACGAGCAGTACTTC.

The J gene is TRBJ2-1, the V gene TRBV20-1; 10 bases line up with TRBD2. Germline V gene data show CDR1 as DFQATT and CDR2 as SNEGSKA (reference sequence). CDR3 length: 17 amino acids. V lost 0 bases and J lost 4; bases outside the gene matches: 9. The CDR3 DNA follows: TGCAGTGCTAGAGATTTTGGGCGGACTAGCGGTTACAATGAGCAGTTCTTC. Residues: CSARDFGRTSGYNEQFF.